The source of this T cell receptor beta chain is a study of cytomegalovirus exposure and HLA in healthy donors. As for the study in general: HLA-typed donors were the source of about 85 million unique TCRs held in an early data release.

To note about this clone: Its antigen is still unknown.

Primers for the PCR totalled 60 Vbeta and 13 Jbeta. This table comes from immunoSEQ multiplex PCR, and its TCRdb copy is limited to in-frame clones, with some not included. The data show 190,000 or so clones, about 80% seen once. Regarding the study as a whole: Differences between HLA loci emerged in a later analysis of TCR association rates, with DRB1 most and HLA-C fewest. In an earlier analysis, in some 500 donors, most V segments appeared productive either ~90% or ~30% of the time.

Germline CDR1 SGHNT, CDR2 YENEEA. The ends were cut back, 5 bases at V and 0 bases at J, with 13 bases in the middle. This CDR3 region has 15 residues. The clonotype was recovered from a boy aged 5-17 years in good health and CMV-seronegative. V usage is TRBV11-3 and J usage is TRBJ1-2; a possible D gene is TRBD1 (6 bases). The sample taken for sequencing was PBMCs. The CDR3 coding sequence is TGTGCCAGCAGCCTCCTAGGGGGATCTAACTATGGCTACACCTTC. Encoded protein: CASSLLGGSNYGYTF.